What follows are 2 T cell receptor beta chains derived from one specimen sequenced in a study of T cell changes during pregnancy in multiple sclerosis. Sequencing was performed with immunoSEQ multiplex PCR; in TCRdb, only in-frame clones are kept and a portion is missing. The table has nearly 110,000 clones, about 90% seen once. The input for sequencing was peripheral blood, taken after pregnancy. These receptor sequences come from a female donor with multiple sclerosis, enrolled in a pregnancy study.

CDR3 nucleotides: TGTGCCAGCAGCCAAGATCCGGGACTGAACAATCAGCCCCAGCATTTT. Amino acid sequence: CASSQDPGLNNQPQHF. The rearrangement uses TRBV4-2 and TRBJ1-5; tentative D call: TRBD1 (5 bases). From germline, CDR1 is LGHNA and CDR2 YNFKEQ. V shed 0 bases and J shed 3 bases, with 12 bases lying between them. This CDR3 region has 16 residues.

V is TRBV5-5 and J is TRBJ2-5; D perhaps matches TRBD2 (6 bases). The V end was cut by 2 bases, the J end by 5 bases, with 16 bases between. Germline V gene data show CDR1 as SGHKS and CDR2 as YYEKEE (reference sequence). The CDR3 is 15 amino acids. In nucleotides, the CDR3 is TGTGCCAGCAGCTTCCCCGTAGCGGAGCGGGAGACCCAGTACTTC. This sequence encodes CASSFPVAERETQYF.